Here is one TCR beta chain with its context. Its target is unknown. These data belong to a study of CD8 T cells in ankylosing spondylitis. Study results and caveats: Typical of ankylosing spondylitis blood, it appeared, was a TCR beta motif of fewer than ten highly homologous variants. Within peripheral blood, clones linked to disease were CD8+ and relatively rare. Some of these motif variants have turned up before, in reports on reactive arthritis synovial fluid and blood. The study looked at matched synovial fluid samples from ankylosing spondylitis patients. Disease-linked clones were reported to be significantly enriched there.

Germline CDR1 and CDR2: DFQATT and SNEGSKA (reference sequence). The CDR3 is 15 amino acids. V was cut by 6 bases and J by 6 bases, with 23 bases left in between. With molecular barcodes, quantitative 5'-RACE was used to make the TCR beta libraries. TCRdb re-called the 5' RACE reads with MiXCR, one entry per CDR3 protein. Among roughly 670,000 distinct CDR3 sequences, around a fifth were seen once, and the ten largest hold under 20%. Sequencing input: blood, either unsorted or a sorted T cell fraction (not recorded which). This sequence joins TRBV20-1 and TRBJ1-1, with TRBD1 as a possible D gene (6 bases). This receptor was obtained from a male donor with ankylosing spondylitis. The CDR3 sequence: CSARGVQIGNPEAFF. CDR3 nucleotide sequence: TGCAGTGCGAGGGGGGTCCAGATCGGAAACCCTGAAGCTTTCTTT.